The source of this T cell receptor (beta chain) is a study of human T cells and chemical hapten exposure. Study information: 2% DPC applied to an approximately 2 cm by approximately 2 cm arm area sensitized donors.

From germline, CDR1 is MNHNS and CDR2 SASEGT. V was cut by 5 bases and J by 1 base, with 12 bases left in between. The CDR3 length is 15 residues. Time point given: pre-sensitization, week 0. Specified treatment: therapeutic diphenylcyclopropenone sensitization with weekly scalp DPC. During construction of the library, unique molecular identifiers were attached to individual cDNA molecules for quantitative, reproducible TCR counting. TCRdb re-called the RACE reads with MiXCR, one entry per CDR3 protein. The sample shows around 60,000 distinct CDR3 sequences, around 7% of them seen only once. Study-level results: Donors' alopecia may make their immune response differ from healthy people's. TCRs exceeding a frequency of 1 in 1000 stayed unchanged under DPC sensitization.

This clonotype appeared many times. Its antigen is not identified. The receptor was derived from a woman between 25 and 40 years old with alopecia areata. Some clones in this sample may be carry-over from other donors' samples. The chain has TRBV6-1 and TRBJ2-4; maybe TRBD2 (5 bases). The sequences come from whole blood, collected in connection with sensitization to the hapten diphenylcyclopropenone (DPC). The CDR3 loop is CASSFREGAKNIQYF. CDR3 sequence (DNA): TGTGCCAGCAGTTTTCGTGAGGGCGCCAAAAACATTCAGTACTTC.